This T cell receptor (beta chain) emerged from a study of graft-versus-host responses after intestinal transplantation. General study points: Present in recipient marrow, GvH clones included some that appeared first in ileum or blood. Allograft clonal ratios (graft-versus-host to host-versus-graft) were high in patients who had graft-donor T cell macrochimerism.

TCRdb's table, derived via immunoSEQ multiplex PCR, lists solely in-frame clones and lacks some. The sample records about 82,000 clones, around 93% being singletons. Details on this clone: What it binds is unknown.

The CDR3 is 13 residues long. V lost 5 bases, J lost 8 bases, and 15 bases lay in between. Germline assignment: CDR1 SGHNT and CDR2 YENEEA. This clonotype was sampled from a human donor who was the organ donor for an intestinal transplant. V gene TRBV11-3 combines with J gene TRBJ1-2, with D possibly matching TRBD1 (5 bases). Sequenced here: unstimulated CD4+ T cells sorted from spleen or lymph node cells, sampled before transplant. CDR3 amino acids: CASSLNRGSGYTF. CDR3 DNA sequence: TGTGCCAGCAGCCTAAATCGGGGGTCGGGCTACACCTTC.